One sample yielded the 4 T cell receptor beta chains listed below, sequenced in a study of neoadjuvant anti-PD-1 for oral cavity cancer. Measured with immunoSEQ multiplex PCR; TCRdb has only the in-frame clones, and not every one. The data contain tens of thousands of clones, approximately 27% of them singletons. The time point denotes: after neoadjuvant nivolumab, at surgical resection. Sequencing used tumor tissue, obtained after nivolumab (anti-PD-1) treatment. The receptor set was obtained from a person aged 35-79 years with oral cavity squamous cell carcinoma.

This clone showed up just a few times. The DNA for the CDR3 is TGTGCCAGCAGTTTAGACGCCTATCAGCCCCAGCATTTT. It yields the protein CASSLDAYQPQHF. The chain employs TRBV28 and TRBJ1-5; D is unresolved. This CDR3 is 13 amino acids long. Germline V gene sequence: CDR1 MDHEN, CDR2 SYDVKM. V was cut by 2 bases and J by 5 bases, with 7 bases left in between. The entire variable domain, with the rest obtained from reference TRBV28 and TRBJ1-5, is as follows: DVKVTQSSRYLVKRTGEKVFLECVQDMDHENMFWYRQDPGLGLRLIYFSYDVKMKEKGDIPEGYSVSREKKERFSLILESASTNQTSMYLCASSLDAYQPQHFGDGTRLSIL.

This clone came up once. The rearrangement uses TRBV2 and TRBJ1-4; D unresolved. The CDR3 totals 12 residues. Per the germline V gene, CDR1 is SNHLY and CDR2 is FYNNEI. Trimming shortened V by 11 bases and J by 8 bases, and 15 bases separated the two germline ends. The CDR3 DNA sequence: TGTGCCCTCCGAGAGGGTGAAGAAAAACTGTTTTTT. It encodes CALREGEEKLFF.

This chain links TRBV7-6 with TRBJ2-1; D not resolved. With 0 bases removed from V and 12 bases from J, the gap between germline ends came to 18 bases. Germline CDR1 reads SGHVS; CDR2 reads FNYEAQ. This CDR3 region has 15 residues. Here the CDR3 reads CASSLAQRAWDGQFF. The CDR3 DNA reads TGTGCCAGCAGCTTAGCGCAAAGGGCGTGGGATGGGCAGTTCTTC.

The rearrangement uses TRBV4-2 and TRBJ2-5, with a weak D call TRBD1 (5 bases). The CDR3 sequence is 15 residues long. Trimming took 2 bases from V and 2 from J, leaving 12 bases between them. Germline assignment: CDR1 LGHNA and CDR2 YNFKEQ. CDR3 sequence: CASSQLGAGQETQYF. Here the CDR3 DNA reads TGTGCCAGCAGCCAACTAGGGGCAGGGCAAGAGACCCAGTACTTC.